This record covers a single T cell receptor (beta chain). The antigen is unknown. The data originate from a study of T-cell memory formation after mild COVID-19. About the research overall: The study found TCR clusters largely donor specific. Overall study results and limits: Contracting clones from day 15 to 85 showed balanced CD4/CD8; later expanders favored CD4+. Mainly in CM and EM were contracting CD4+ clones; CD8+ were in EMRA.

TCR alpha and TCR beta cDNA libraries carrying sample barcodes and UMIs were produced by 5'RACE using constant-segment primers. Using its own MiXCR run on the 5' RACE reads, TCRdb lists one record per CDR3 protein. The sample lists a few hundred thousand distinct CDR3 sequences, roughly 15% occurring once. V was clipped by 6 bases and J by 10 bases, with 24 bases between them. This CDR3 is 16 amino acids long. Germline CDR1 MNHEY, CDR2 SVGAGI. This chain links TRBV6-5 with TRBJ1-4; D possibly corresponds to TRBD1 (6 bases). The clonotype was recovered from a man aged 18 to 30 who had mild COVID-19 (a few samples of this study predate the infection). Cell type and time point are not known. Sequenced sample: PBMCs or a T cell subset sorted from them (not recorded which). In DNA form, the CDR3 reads TGTGCCAGCAGCCCCTACACAGGGAGAGGCGTTGTAAAACTGTTTTTT. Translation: CASSPYTGRGVVKLFF.